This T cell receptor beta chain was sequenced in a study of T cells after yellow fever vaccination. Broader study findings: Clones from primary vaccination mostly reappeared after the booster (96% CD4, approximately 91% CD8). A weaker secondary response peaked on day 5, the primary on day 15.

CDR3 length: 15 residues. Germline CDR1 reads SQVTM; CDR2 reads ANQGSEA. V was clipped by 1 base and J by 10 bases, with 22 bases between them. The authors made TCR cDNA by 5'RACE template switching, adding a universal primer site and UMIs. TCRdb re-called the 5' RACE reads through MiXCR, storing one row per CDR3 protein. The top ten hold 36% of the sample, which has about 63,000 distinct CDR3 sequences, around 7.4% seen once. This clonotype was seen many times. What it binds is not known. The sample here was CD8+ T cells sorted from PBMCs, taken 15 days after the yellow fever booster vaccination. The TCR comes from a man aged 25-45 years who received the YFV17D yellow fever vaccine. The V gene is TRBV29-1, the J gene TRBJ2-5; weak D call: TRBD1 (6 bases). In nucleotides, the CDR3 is TGCAGCGTTGAAGGGGGATCGGTAGGGCCGACAGGCCAGTACTTC. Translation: CSVEGGSVGPTGQYF.